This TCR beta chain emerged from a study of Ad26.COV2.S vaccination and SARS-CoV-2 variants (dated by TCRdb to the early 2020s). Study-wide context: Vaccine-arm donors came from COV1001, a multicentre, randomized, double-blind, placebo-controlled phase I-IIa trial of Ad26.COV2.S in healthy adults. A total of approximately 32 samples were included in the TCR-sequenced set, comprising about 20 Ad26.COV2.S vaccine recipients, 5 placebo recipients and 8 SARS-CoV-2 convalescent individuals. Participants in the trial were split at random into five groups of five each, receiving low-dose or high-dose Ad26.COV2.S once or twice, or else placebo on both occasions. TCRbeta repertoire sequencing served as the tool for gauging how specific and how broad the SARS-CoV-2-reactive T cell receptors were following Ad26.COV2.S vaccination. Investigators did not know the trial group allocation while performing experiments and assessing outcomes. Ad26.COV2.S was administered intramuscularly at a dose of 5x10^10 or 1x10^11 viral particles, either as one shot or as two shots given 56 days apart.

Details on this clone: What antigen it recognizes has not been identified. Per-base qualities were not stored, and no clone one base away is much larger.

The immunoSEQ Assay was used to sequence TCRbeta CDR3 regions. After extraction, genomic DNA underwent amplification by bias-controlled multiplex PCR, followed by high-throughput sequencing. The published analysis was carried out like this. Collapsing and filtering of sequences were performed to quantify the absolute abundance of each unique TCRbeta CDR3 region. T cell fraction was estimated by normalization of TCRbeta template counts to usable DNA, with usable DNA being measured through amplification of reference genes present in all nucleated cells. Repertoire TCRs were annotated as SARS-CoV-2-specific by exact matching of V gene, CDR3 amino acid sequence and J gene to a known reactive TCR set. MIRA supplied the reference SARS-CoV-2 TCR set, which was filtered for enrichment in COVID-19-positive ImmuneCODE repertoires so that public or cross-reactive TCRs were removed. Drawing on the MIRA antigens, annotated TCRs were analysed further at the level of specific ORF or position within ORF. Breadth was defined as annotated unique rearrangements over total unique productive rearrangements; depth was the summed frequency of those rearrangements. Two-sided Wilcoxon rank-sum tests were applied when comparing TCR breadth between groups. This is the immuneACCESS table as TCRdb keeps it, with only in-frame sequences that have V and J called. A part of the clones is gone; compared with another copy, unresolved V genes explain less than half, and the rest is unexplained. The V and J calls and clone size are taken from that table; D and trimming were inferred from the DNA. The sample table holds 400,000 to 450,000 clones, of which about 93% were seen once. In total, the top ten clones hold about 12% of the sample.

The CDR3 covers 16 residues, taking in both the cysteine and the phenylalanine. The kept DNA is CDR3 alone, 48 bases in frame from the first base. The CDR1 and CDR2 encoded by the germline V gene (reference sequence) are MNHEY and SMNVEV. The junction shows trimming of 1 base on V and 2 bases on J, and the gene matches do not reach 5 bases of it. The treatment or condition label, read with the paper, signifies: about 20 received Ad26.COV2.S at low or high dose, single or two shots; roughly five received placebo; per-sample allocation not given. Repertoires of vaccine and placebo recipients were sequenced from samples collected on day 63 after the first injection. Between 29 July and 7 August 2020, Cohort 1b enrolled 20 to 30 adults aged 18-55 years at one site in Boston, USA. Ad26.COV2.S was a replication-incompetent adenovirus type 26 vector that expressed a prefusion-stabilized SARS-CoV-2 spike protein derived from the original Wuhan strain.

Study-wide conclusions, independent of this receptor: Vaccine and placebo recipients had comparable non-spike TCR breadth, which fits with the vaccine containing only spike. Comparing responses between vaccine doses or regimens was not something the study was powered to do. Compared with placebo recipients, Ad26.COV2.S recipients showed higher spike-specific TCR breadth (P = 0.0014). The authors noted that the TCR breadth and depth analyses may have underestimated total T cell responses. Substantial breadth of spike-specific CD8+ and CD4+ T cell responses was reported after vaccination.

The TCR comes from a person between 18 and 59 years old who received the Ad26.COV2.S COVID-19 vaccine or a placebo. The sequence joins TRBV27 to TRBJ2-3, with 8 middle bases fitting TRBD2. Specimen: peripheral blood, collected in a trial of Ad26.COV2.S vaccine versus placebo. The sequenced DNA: TGTGCCAGCAGTTTATTTGGCGGGAGGACCACAGATACGCAGTATTTT. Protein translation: CASSLFGGRTTDTQYF.